This entry is about one T cell receptor beta chain. This sample stems from a study of identical twins. A single record per CDR3 protein comes from TCRdb applying MiXCR to the 5' RACE reads. The data hold hundreds of thousands of distinct CDR3 sequences, with 21% observed a single time. The CDR3 length is 15 residues. Trimming took off 3 bases at V and 6 bases at J, with 17 bases between the two ends. The data were also submitted as part of a second study, on T cells expressing NK-cell markers.

The sequenced sample consisted of PBMCs. The rearrangement links TRBV12-3 or TRBV12-4 to TRBJ1-1; no definite D call. This TCR derives from a young woman in good health. The CDR3: CASSFSGLGPPEAFF. Here the CDR3 DNA reads TGTGCCAGCAGTTTTAGCGGTTTAGGGCCCCCTGAAGCTTTCTTT.